One and the same sample provided the 32 T cell receptor beta chains below, sequenced in a study of T cells expressing NK-cell markers. TCRdb reprocessed the 5' RACE reads and keeps a single row for each CDR3 protein, giving no DNA. The sample table includes some 300,000 distinct CDR3 sequences. What was sequenced was blood T cells: a sorted CD56 or NKG2C T cell subset, CD4+ or CD8+ T cells, or bulk PBMC T cells (not recorded which). These receptors all stem from a man between 18 and 35 years old in good health.

The chain employs TRBV20-1 and TRBJ2-1; TCRdb gives TRBD2 as the D gene, but with no DNA this cannot be confirmed. Germline V CDR1 and CDR2: DFQATT, SNEGSKA (reference sequence). The CDR3 sequence is 14 residues long. The CDR3 protein is CSAFSGRGDNEQFF.

V gene TRBV6-1 combines with J gene TRBJ1-1; as DNA is missing, the TRBD1 call by TCRdb cannot be tested. The CDR3 contains 15 residues. Per germline, CDR1 MNHNS and CDR2 SASEGT. The CDR3 region is CASSPRQVGNTEAFF.

V gene TRBV20-1 combines with J gene TRBJ2-5; TCRdb outputs TRBD1, but without DNA this stays unchecked. This CDR3 is 13 amino acids long. Looked up from germline, CDR1 is DFQATT and CDR2 is SNEGSKA (reference sequence). The CDR3 is CSATVTGQETQYF.

The rearrangement joins TRBV11-2 to TRBJ2-1. This CDR3 spans 12 amino acids. Germline values: CDR1 SGHAT, CDR2 FQNNGV. The CDR3 loop reads CASSSVSNEQFF.

The chain carries TRBV7-2 and TRBJ2-1; TCRdb proposes TRBD2, but this gene call is untestable without DNA. The germline V gene has CDR1 SGHTA and CDR2 FQGNSA. There are 15 residues in the CDR3. This chain's CDR3 is CASSETSGSFNEQFF.

V is TRBV6-1 and J is TRBJ2-7; TCRdb's D call, TRBD1, is unchecked because there is no DNA. CDR1 and CDR2 from the germline V gene are MNHNS and SASEGT. The CDR3 extends over 13 amino acids. The CDR3 sequence: CASTGGTTYEQYF.

This chain links TRBV12-5 with TRBJ2-1; TCRdb proposes TRBD1, but this gene call is untestable without DNA. This CDR3 has 13 amino acids. Germline V lookup: CDR1 LGHNT, CDR2 FRNRAP. The CDR3 protein is CASGTLQGGEQFF.

This chain uses TRBV29-1 with TRBJ2-3; TCRdb's D call of TRBD1 is untestable without DNA. Germline V gene data show CDR1 as SQVTM and CDR2 as ANQGSEA. This CDR3 comprises 14 residues. The CDR3: CSVPDRGWRDTQYF.

The rearrangement joins TRBV6-5 to TRBJ2-3. Germline CDR1 is MNHEY and CDR2 is SVGAGI. This CDR3 has 11 residues. This CDR3 reads CASTRSDTQYF.

This CDR3 is CASSLAPGSGGDSYNEQFF. The chain uses TRBV12-3 or TRBV12-4 and TRBJ2-1; the TRBD1 assignment by TCRdb is unverifiable without DNA. The CDR3 totals 19 residues.

The chain links TRBV6-2 or TRBV6-3 to TRBJ2-7; TCRdb returns TRBD2, unconfirmable since there is no DNA. Looked up from germline, CDR1 is MNHEY and CDR2 is SVGEGT. This CDR3 contains 18 residues. CDR3 loop: CASSYIGGRTPRAYEQYF.

The rearrangement links TRBV6-5 to TRBJ2-1; the TRBD2 assignment by TCRdb is unverifiable without DNA. In germline, CDR1 is MNHEY, CDR2 SVGAGI. CDR3 length: 15 residues. The CDR3 sequence: CASSLLGLAIDEQFF.

V is TRBV5-6 and J is TRBJ2-7; TCRdb selects TRBD1, and the lack of DNA leaves this call unchecked. Germline V lookup: CDR1 SGHDT, CDR2 YYEEEE. The CDR3 is made up of 15 amino acids. This chain's CDR3 is CASSPRDRYSYEQYF.

V usage is TRBV11-2 and J usage is TRBJ2-1. The CDR3 totals 14 residues. Germline CDR1 SGHAT, CDR2 FQNNGV. The CDR3 loop is CASSLDRGSNEQFF.

This chain links TRBV4-2 with TRBJ1-5. CDR3 length: 13 amino acids. CDR1 and CDR2 from the germline V gene are LGHNA and YNFKEQ. This CDR3 reads CASSQEAAQPQHF.

The genes are TRBV12-3 or TRBV12-4 and TRBJ2-1; TCRdb designates TRBD2, a call that cannot be tested without DNA. The CDR3 is made up of 18 amino acids. The CDR3 region is CASTHGGVLGGAYNEQFF.

CDR3 region: CATSDPSRPYNEQFF. The chain combines TRBV24-1 with TRBJ2-1; the D gene TCRdb calls, TRBD2, cannot be checked with no DNA. The CDR3 spans 15 residues. Germline values: CDR1 KGHDR, CDR2 SFDVKD.

The rearrangement links TRBV5-1 to TRBJ2-1; the TCRdb call, TRBD1, lacks DNA for checking. Germline V gene data show CDR1 as SGHRS and CDR2 as YFSETQ. The CDR3 covers 15 residues. CDR3 sequence reads: CASSLAPGTSNEQFF. Full variable domain (remainder filled in from reference TRBV5-1 and TRBJ2-1): KAGVTQTPRYLIKTRGQQVTLSCSPISGHRSVSWYQQTPGQGLQFLFEYFSETQRNKGNFPGRFSGRQFSNSRSEMNVSTLELGDSALYLCASSLAPGTSNEQFFGPGTRLTVL.

The chain uses TRBV20-1 and TRBJ2-1. Germline loops: CDR1 DFQATT, CDR2 SNEGSKA (reference sequence). This CDR3 contains 15 residues. CDR3 sequence reads: CSARVKIAPYNEQFF.

J is TRBJ1-1 and V is TRBV5-1. The CDR3 extends over 16 amino acids. Germline V gives CDR1 SGHRS, CDR2 YFSETQ. The CDR3 region is CASSPRLGEMGTEAFF.

This chain joins TRBV20-1 and TRBJ2-1. This CDR3 spans 13 amino acids. CDR1 is DFQATT and CDR2 is SNEGSKA in the germline V gene (reference sequence). CDR3 sequence: CSANIGGNNEQFF.

This chain joins TRBV10-3 and TRBJ2-2; TCRdb outputs TRBD1, but without DNA this stays unchecked. This CDR3 has 14 residues. Germline-derived CDR1 and CDR2 are ENHRY and SYGVKD. The CDR3: CAISGQDNTGELFF.

The CDR3 here is CASSVRTGELSGANVLTF. This chain connects TRBV7-9 to TRBJ2-6; TCRdb's D gene call, TRBD1, goes unchecked for lack of DNA. Germline-derived CDR1 and CDR2 are SEHNR and FQNEAQ (reference sequence). The CDR3 is 18 residues long.

This chain joins TRBV29-1 and TRBJ1-1; TCRdb's D call of TRBD1 is untestable without DNA. The V gene's germline CDR1 is SQVTM and CDR2 ANQGSEA. This CDR3 has 14 amino acids. The CDR3 sequence: CSVERQGMNTEAFF. Based on the CDR3 plus reference TRBV29-1 and TRBJ1-1, the full variable domain is SAVISQKPSRDICQRGTSLTIQCQVDSQVTMMFWYRQQPGQSLTLIATANQGSEATYESGFVIDKFPISRPNLTFSTLTVSNMSPEDSSIYLCSVERQGMNTEAFFGQGTRLTVV.

The chain carries TRBV15 and TRBJ1-4. Germline CDR1 is LNHNV and CDR2 is YYDKDF (reference sequence). The CDR3 runs to 13 residues. CDR3 sequence reads: CATSISAREKLFF.

The V call is TRBV19, the J call TRBJ2-4; TCRdb picks TRBD1, but there is no DNA to check that call. Germline assignment: CDR1 LNHDA and CDR2 SQIVND (reference sequence). The CDR3 has 13 amino acids. The CDR3 spells CASSTGQYDIQYF.

The J gene is TRBJ1-1, the V gene TRBV2; the TRBD1 assignment by TCRdb is unverifiable without DNA. Germline assignment: CDR1 SNHLY and CDR2 FYNNEI. The CDR3 length is 12 residues. The CDR3 reads CASKIGGTEAFF.

V gene TRBV5-5 combines with J gene TRBJ2-1; TCRdb's D call, TRBD1, is unchecked because there is no DNA. CDR3 length equals 17 residues. Germline CDR1 SGHKS, CDR2 YYEKEE (reference sequence). CDR3 amino acids: CASILRAAPSSYNEQFF.

The chain couples TRBV12-3 or TRBV12-4 to TRBJ1-5. The CDR3 loop spans 14 amino acids. The CDR3 here is CASSLGAPIWSQHF.

J is TRBJ1-4 and V is TRBV2; TCRdb picks TRBD1, but there is no DNA to check that call. The germline gives CDR1 SNHLY, CDR2 FYNNEI. The CDR3 has 13 residues. The CDR3: CASARDRAEKLFF.

The chain recombines TRBV10-3 with TRBJ2-2; TCRdb returns TRBD2, unconfirmable since there is no DNA. CDR1 and CDR2 from the germline V gene are ENHRY and SYGVKD. This CDR3 has 17 amino acids. The CDR3 spells CAISGTSGRLDTGELFF.

The V gene is TRBV30, the J gene TRBJ2-7; the TCRdb D gene call, TRBD1, has no DNA to confirm it. The CDR3 totals 14 residues. The germline gives CDR1 GTSNPN, CDR2 SVGIG (reference sequence). CDR3 amino acids: CAWSRSGRGAEQYF.